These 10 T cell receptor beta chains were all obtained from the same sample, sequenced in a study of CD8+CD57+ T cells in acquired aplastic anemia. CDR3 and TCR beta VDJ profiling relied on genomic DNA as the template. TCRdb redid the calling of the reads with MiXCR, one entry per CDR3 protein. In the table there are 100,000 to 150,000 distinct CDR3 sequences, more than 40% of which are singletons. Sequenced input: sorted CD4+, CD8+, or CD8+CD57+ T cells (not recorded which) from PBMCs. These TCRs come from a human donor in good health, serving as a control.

CDR3 amino acids: CATSRGRSGSYQETQYF. The CDR3 DNA follows: TGTGCCACCAGCAGAGGAAGGAGCGGATCTTACCAAGAGACCCAGTACTTC. This chain uses TRBV15 with TRBJ2-5; weak D call: TRBD2 (5 bases). The CDR3 has 17 amino acids. Germline CDR1 is LNHNV and CDR2 is YYDKDF (reference sequence). With 1 base removed from V and 0 bases from J, the gap between germline ends came to 15 bases.

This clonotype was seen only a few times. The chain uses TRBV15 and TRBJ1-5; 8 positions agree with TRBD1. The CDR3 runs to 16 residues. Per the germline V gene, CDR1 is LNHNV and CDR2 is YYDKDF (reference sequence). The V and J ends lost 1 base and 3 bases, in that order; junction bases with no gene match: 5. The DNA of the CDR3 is TGTGCCACCAGCAGAGGAGGACAGGGTCTCAATCAGCCCCAGCATTTT. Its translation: CATSRGGQGLNQPQHF.

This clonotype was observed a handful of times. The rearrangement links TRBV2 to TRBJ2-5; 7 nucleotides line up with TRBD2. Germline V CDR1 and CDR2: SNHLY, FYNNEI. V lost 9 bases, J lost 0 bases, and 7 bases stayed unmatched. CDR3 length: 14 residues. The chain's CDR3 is CASRAGQNQETQYF. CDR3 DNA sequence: TGTGCCAGTCGAGCGGGGCAGAACCAAGAGACCCAGTACTTC. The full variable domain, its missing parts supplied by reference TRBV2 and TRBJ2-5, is EPEVTQTPSHQVTQMGQEVILRCVPISNHLYFYWYRQILGQKVEFLVSFYNNEISEKSEIFDDQFSVERPDGSNFTLKIRSTKLEDSAMYFCASRAGQNQETQYFGPGTRLLVL.

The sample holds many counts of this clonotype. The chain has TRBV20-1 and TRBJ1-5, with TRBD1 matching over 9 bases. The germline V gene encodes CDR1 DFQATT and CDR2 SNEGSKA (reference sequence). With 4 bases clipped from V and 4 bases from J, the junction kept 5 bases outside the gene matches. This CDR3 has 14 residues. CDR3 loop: CSAKRQGVNQPQHF. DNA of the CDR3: TGCAGTGCTAAAAGACAGGGGGTTAATCAGCCCCAGCATTTT.

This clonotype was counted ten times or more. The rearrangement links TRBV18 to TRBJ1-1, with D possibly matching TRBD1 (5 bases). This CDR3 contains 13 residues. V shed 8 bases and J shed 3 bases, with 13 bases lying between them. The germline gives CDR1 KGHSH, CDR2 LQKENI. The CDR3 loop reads CASTTAGDTEAFF. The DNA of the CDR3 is TGTGCCAGCACGACCGCGGGGGACACTGAAGCTTTCTTT.

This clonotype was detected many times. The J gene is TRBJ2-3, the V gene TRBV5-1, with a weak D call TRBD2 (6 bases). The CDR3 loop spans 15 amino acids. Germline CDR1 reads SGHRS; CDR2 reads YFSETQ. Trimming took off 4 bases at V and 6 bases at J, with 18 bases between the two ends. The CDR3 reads CASSQLAGQVDTQYF. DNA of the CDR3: TGCGCCAGCAGCCAACTAGCCGGGCAGGTGGATACGCAGTATTTT.

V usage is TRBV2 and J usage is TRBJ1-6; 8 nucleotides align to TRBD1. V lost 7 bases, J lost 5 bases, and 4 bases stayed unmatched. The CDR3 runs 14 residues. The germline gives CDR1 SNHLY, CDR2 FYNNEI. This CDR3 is CASTRTGNNSPLHF. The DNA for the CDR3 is TGTGCCAGCACCCGGACAGGGAATAATTCACCCCTCCACTTT. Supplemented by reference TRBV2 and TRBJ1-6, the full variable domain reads EPEVTQTPSHQVTQMGQEVILRCVPISNHLYFYWYRQILGQKVEFLVSFYNNEISEKSEIFDDQFSVERPDGSNFTLKIRSTKLEDSAMYFCASTRTGNNSPLHFGNGTRLTVT.

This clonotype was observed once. For the CDR3, the DNA is TGTGCCAGCAGTGAATTGGACTGGTATGGCTACACCTTC. It is translated as CASSELDWYGYTF. The chain combines TRBV25-1 with TRBJ1-2; no firm D call. CDR1 MGHDK and CDR2 SYGVNS come from the germline V gene. V gave up 1 base and J gave up 5 bases, with 8 bases separating them. CDR3 length: 13 amino acids.

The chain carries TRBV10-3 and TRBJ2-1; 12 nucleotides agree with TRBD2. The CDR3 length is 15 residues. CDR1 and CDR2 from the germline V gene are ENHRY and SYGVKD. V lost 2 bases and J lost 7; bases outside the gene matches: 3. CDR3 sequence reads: CAISETSGGLNEQFF. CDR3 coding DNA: TGTGCCATCAGTGAGACTAGCGGGGGGCTAAATGAGCAGTTCTTC.

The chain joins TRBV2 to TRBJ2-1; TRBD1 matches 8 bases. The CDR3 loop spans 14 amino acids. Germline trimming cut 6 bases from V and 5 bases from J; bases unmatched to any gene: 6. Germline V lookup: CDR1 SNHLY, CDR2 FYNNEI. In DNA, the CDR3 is TGTGCCAGCAGGGGTGGACAGGGCCACAATGAGCAGTTCTTC. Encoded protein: CASRGGQGHNEQFF.